What follows are 17 T cell receptor beta chains derived from one specimen sequenced in a study of post-analysis software for immune sequencing data (dated by TCRdb to the mid-2010s). Results and caveats for the whole study, not just this receptor: Significantly higher frequencies in patients than in controls were found for roughly 5 TRBV segments, including TRBV5-6, TRBV5-1 and TRBV20-1.

Their specific antigens are unknown. Library prep was done by PCR. Sequencing was carried out with an Illumina HiSeq 2500. To reduce PCR and sequencing biases, unique molecular identifiers were built into the TCR beta cDNA libraries. In TCRdb, the public reads were trimmed at Q25 with fastp and aligned with MiXCR, with productive beta chains retained. All rows with the same CDR3 protein become a single entry with the most common DNA and genes. This sample holds 750,000 to 950,000 distinct CDR3 sequences; roughly 50% were observed only once. 4.6% of the sample is taken by the ten largest. Specimen: blood. Every receptor here comes from a girl aged 10 to 17 with multiple sclerosis.

V gene TRBV20-1 combines with J gene TRBJ2-1, with 8 bases aligning to TRBD1. The CDR3 consists of 15 residues. The germline V gene has CDR1 DFQATT and CDR2 SNEGSKA (reference sequence). The V gene end was trimmed by 1 base and the J gene end by 5 bases; junction bases not matched to a gene: 7. CDR3: CSARVRDRPNNEQFF. DNA of the CDR3: TGCAGTGCTAGAGTCCGGGACAGGCCCAACAATGAGCAGTTCTTC.

This clonotype was observed a few times. The chain couples TRBV25-1 to TRBJ2-5; 7 nucleotides align to TRBD1. The length of the CDR3 is 15 residues. J lost 4 bases, V lost 4 bases, and 9 bases had no gene match. Looked up from germline, CDR1 is MGHDK and CDR2 is SYGVNS. The CDR3 region is CASSAPRGGGETQYF. CDR3 coding DNA: TGTGCCAGCAGTGCCCCTAGAGGGGGCGGAGAGACCCAGTACTTC.

The V call is TRBV5-1, the J call TRBJ2-1; TRBD1 might be the D (6 bases). The DNA end lines up better with TRBJ2-7; the J call may be wrong. The CDR3 contains 17 residues. Germline CDR1 is SGHRS and CDR2 is YFSETQ. The DNA for the CDR3 is TGCGCCAGCGGCGCTACCGGGACATCGAGCTCCTACAATGAGCAGTACTTC. Its translation: CASGATGTSSSYNEQYF.

This clonotype was picked up a small number of times. This CDR3 is CASSPTGTSSVRVTQYF. Written as DNA, the CDR3 is TGTGCCAGCAGTCCCACCGGGACTAGCAGTGTTCGGGTTACGCAGTATTTT. This sequence joins TRBV12-3 or TRBV12-4 and TRBJ2-3; 9 bases are a match to TRBD2. J was trimmed by 8 bases and V by 5 bases; bases with no gene match: 17. CDR3 length equals 17 residues.

CDR3 region: CSASRDRVSYNEQFF. The CDR3, as DNA: TGCAGTGCTTCCCGGGACAGGGTTTCCTACAATGAGCAGTTCTTC. The chain combines TRBV20-1 with TRBJ2-1; 9 positions agree with TRBD1. Per the germline V gene, CDR1 is DFQATT and CDR2 is SNEGSKA (reference sequence). The J segment lost 1 base and the V segment lost 5 bases, leaving 6 bases of the junction unmatched. The CDR3 runs 15 residues.

The CDR3: CASSGNMLAKNIQYF. In nucleotides, the CDR3 is TGTGCCAGCAGTGGGAATATGCTAGCCAAAAACATTCAGTACTTC. The chain recombines TRBV12-3 or TRBV12-4 with TRBJ2-4; D is ambiguous. V dropped 5 bases and J dropped 0 bases, with 11 bases sitting between them. The CDR3 has 15 residues.

The chain joins TRBV4-1 to TRBJ2-4; a weak D match, TRBD1 (6 bases). Germline CDR1 and CDR2: MGHRA and YSYEKL. There are 18 residues in the CDR3. Trimming cost V 1 base and J 0 bases, with 16 bases left between them. CDR3 loop: CASSQVARDRLAKNIQYF. The CDR3 DNA is TGCGCCAGCAGCCAAGTGGCACGCGACAGGCTAGCCAAAAACATTCAGTACTTC.

The V call is TRBV12-3 or TRBV12-4, the J call TRBJ2-7; D not resolved. Trimming took 7 bases from V and 5 from J, leaving 12 bases between them. The CDR3 contains 12 residues. CDR3 region: CASTIWGHEQYF. CDR3 in DNA: TGTGCCAGCACCATCTGGGGTCACGAGCAGTACTTC.

In its sample, this clonotype was seen a few times. This chain uses TRBV10-3 with TRBJ2-7; 8 bases align to TRBD2. Trimming at V came to 9 bases and at J to 4 bases, leaving 2 bases not matched to a gene. This CDR3 is built from 11 residues. Germline CDR1 ENHRY, CDR2 SYGVKD. In DNA form, the CDR3 reads TGTGCCATTGGGACTAGTTACGAGCAGTACTTC. It yields the protein CAIGTSYEQYF.

The CDR3, as DNA: TGTGCCAGCAGCTTTTCCGGACACAGGGGGCTTGTCGAGCAGTACTTC. Amino acid sequence: CASSFSGHRGLVEQYF. The chain has TRBV11-2 and TRBJ2-4; TRBD1 aligns across 9 bases. The closer fit of TRBJ2-7 to the DNA end suggests the J call may be wrong. The CDR3 covers 16 residues. Germline CDR1 is SGHAT and CDR2 is FQNNGV.

This clonotype was observed a handful of times. The rearrangement links TRBV25-1 to TRBJ2-5; TRBD1 is a possible D gene (6 bases). V lost 6 bases and J lost 1, with 12 bases in between. The CDR3 is 14 residues long. Germline CDR1 MGHDK, CDR2 SYGVNS. This chain's CDR3 is CASRARDTQETQYF. CDR3 nucleotide sequence: TGTGCCAGCAGGGCTAGGGACACCCAAGAGACCCAGTACTTC.

The rearrangement uses TRBV20-1 and TRBJ2-7, with 7 bases lining up with TRBD1. The J call may be faulty, since TRBJ2-5 better matches the DNA end. This CDR3 spans 14 amino acids. The germline CDR1 and CDR2 sequences are DFQATT and SNEGSKA (reference sequence). The CDR3 loop reads CSARDRGFGETQYF. The DNA for the CDR3 is TGCAGTGCTAGAGACAGGGGGTTTGGAGAGACCCAGTACTTC.

The chain recombines TRBV28 with TRBJ2-7; D call uncertain. Germline V gene sequence: CDR1 MDHEN, CDR2 SYDVKM. The CDR3 length is 12 residues. V was clipped by 8 bases and J by 0 bases, with 8 bases between them. CDR3 nucleotide sequence: TGTGCCAGCCAGGTTAGCTCCTACGAGCAGTACTTC. Translated: CASQVSSYEQYF.

V gene TRBV2 combines with J gene TRBJ1-1, with a possible D match to TRBD1 (6 bases). CDR1 is SNHLY and CDR2 is FYNNEI in the germline V gene. The CDR3 contains 13 residues. Trimming left V 6 bases short and J 4 bases short, with 12 bases between. CDR3 sequence: CASREGVSTEAFF. The DNA for the CDR3 is TGTGCCAGCAGAGAGGGGGTTTCCACTGAAGCTTTCTTT.

The gene calls are TRBV12-3 or TRBV12-4 and TRBJ1-5; weak D call: TRBD1 (6 bases). The CDR3 loop spans 14 amino acids. V gave up 6 bases and J gave up 1 base, with 10 bases separating them. In DNA form, the CDR3 reads TGTGCCAGCAGCGGGGGGGCAAGCAATCAGCCCCAGCATTTT. This gives the protein CASSGGASNQPQHF.

V usage is TRBV5-1 and J usage is TRBJ2-1; D gene ambiguous. Germline V lookup: CDR1 SGHRS, CDR2 YFSETQ. V was pared by 0 bases and J by 6 bases, with 10 bases between. CDR3 length: 14 amino acids. The CDR3 spells CASSLEVVSNEQFF. The CDR3 DNA reads TGCGCCAGCAGCTTGGAGGTAGTCTCCAATGAGCAGTTCTTC. The full variable domain, completed using reference TRBV5-1 and TRBJ2-1, is KAGVTQTPRYLIKTRGQQVTLSCSPISGHRSVSWYQQTPGQGLQFLFEYFSETQRNKGNFPGRFSGRQFSNSRSEMNVSTLELGDSALYLCASSLEVVSNEQFFGPGTRLTVL.

This clonotype was seen a single time. V and J are TRBV6-6 and TRBJ1-2, with 8 bases that match TRBD1. Germline-derived CDR1 and CDR2 are MNHNY and SVGAGI (reference sequence). The CDR3 runs 17 residues. Unmatched junction bases numbered 16, after V lost 2 bases and J lost 8 bases. CDR3 amino acids: CASSYTSLGTGRPGYTF. The CDR3 bases are TGTGCCAGCAGTTACACTTCTTTGGGGACAGGTCGGCCAGGCTACACCTTC.